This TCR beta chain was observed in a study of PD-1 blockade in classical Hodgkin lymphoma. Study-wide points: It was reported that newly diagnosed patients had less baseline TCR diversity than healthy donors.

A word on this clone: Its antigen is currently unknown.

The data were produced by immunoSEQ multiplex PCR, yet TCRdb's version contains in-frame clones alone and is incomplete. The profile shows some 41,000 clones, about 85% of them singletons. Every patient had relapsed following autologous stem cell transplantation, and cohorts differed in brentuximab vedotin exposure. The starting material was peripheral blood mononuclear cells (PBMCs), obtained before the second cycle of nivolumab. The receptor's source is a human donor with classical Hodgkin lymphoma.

Here the CDR3 reads CASSVGTSGRTDTQYF. CDR3 nucleotide sequence: TGTGCCAGCAGCGTCGGGACTAGCGGACGCACAGATACGCAGTATTTT. This chain links TRBV9 with TRBJ2-3, with 11 bases aligning to TRBD2. Germline CDR1 is SGDLS and CDR2 is YYNGEE. V gave up 2 bases and J gave up 1 base; unmatched junction bases: 3. CDR3 length: 16 residues.